The clone carrying this TCR beta chain was detected only once. Its antigen is undetermined. Scientists isolated CD4+ T cells after a roughly 10-day culture period ended. Replacing half the medium with IL-2 medium was done on days 3 and 7. The data were obtained in a study of vaccination effects on CD4 cells after COVID-19. Overall study: Every well got some 1.8 million PBMC, which were grown with around 10 IU/ml IL-2 and 8.5 to 10 ug/ml peptides.

The protocol was immunoSEQ multiplex PCR, while the TCRdb copy is restricted to in-frame clones and leaves out a portion. The sample has tens of thousands of clones, roughly four fifths seen once; the top ten hold about 11%. The CDR3 spans 16 residues. Germline V gene data show CDR1 as SGHVS and CDR2 as FNYEAQ. V lost 4 bases to trimming and J lost 3 bases; unmatched junction nucleotides: 4. This TCR derives from a human donor who received a COVID-19 vaccine. This chain uses TRBV7-6 with TRBJ2-1, with 12 bases that match TRBD2. This specimen was CD4+ T cells from PBMCs cultured without peptide, taken before COVID-19 vaccination. Here the CDR3 reads CASSSRTSGVYNEQFF. The CDR3 DNA is TGTGCCAGCAGCTCCCGGACTAGCGGGGTCTACAATGAGCAGTTCTTC.